The T cell receptor (beta chain) described here comes from a study of blood T cell repertoires in COVID-19. Study context: From the United States, Italy and Spain came samples of acute and convalescent COVID-19. PBMCs, B-cell-depleted T cells, or T cells were the source of the cDNA or gDNA that made up the material.

Original processing methods: Counts of nucleated cells, estimated from reference gene primer amplification, were obtained. Profiled with immunoSEQ multiplex PCR; TCRdb holds only in-frame clones, not every one. The V and J calls and the clone size are those of that table, but D and trimming were determined from the DNA. The top ten hold 2% to 2.5% of the sample, which has around 140,000 clones, 85% to 90% seen once. Source material: peripheral blood. The clonotype originates from a man aged 45-65 years with active COVID-19.

This CDR3 reads CASSSPTGGDRSYEQYF. In DNA, the CDR3 is TGCGCCAGCAGCTCCCCGACAGGGGGGGACCGCTCCTACGAGCAGTACTTC. The chain carries TRBV5-1 and TRBJ2-7; 9 bases agree with TRBD1. From germline, CDR1 is SGHRS and CDR2 YFSETQ. The V and J ends lost 3 bases and 0 bases, in that order; junction bases with no gene match: 10. This CDR3 has 17 residues. Looking up the rest from reference TRBV5-1 and TRBJ2-7 gives the full variable domain: KAGVTQTPRYLIKTRGQQVTLSCSPISGHRSVSWYQQTPGQGLQFLFEYFSETQRNKGNFPGRFSGRQFSNSRSEMNVSTLELGDSALYLCASSSPTGGDRSYEQYFGPGTRLTVT.